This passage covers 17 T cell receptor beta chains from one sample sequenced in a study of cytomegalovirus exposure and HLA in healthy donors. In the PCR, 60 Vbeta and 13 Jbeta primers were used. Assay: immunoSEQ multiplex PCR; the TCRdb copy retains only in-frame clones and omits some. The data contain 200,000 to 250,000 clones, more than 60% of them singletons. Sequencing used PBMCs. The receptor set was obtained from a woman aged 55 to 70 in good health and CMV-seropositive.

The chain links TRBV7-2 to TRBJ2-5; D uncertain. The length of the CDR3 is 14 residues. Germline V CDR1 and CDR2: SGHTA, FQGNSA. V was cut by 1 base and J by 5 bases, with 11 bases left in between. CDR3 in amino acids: CASSLVFKRETQYF. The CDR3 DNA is TGTGCCAGCAGCTTAGTGTTCAAGAGGGAGACCCAGTACTTC.

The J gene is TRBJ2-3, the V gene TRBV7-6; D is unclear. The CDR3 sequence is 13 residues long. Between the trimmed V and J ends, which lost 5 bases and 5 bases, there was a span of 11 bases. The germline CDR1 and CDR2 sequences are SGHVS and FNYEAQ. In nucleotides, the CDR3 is TGTGCCAGCAGCCAATCTGAGGAAGATACGCAGTATTTT. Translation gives CASSQSEEDTQYF.

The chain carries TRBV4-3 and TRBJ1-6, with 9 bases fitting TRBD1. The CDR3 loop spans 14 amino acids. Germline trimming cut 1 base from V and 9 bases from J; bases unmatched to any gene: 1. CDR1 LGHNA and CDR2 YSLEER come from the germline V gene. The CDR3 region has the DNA TGCGCCAGCAGCCAAGTGACAGGGGGTTCACCCCTCCACTTT. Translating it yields CASSQVTGGSPLHF.

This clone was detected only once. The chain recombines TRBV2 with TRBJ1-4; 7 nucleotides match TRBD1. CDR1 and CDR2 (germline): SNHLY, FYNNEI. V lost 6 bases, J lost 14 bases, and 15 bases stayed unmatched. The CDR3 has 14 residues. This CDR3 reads CASRAMDRPGGLFF. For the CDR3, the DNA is TGTGCCAGCAGGGCTATGGACAGGCCTGGAGGGCTGTTTTTT.

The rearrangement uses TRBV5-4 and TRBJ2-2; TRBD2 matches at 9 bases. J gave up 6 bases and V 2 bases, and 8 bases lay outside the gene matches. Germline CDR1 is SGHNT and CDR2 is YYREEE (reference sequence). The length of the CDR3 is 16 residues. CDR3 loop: CASSFPSGVYSGELFF. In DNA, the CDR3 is TGTGCCAGCAGCTTCCCTAGCGGGGTGTATTCCGGGGAGCTGTTTTTT.

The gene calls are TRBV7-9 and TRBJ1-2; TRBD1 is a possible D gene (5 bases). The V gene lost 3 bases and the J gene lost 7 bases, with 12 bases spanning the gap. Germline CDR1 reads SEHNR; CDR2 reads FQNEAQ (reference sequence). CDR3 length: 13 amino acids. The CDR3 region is CASSLAGSSGYTF. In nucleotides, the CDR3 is TGTGCCAGCAGCTTGGCAGGGTCATCTGGCTACACCTTC.

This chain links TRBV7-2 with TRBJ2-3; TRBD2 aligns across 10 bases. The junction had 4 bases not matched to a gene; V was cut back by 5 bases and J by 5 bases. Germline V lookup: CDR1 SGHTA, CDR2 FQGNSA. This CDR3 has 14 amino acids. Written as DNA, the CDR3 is TGTGCCAGCAGCCCAGGGACTAGCGAAGATACGCAGTATTTT. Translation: CASSPGTSEDTQYF.

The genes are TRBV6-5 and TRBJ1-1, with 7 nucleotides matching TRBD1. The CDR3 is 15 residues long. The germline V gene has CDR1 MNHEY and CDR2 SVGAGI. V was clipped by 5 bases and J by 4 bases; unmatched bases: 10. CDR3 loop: CASSPRTGVTTEAFF. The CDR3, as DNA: TGTGCCAGCAGTCCCCGGACAGGCGTAACCACTGAAGCTTTCTTT.

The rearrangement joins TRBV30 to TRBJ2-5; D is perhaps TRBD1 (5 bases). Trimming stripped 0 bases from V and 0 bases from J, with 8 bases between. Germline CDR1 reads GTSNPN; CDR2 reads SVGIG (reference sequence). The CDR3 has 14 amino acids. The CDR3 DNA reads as TGTGCCTGGAGTGTATCCAGGGACCAAGAGACCCAGTACTTC. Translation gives CAWSVSRDQETQYF.

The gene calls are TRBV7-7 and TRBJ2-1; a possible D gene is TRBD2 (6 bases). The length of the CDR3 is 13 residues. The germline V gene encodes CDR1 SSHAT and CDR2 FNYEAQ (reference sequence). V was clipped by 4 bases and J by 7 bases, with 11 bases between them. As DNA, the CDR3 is TGTGCCAGCAGCTCCGGAAGCGGGAATGAGCAGTTCTTC. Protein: CASSSGSGNEQFF.

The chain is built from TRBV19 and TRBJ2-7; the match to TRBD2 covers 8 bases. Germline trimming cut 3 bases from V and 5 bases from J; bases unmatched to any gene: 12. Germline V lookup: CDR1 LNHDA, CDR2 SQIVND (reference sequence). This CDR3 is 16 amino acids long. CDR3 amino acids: CASSITGTRKRDEQYF. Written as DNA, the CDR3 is TGTGCCAGTAGTATCACCGGGACTAGGAAGAGGGACGAGCAGTACTTC.

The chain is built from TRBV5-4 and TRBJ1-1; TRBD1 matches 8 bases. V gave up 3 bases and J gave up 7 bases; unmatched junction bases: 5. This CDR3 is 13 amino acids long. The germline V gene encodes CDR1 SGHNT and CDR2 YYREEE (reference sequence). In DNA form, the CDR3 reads TGTGCCAGCAGCTCAAGGACAGGGTTTGAAGCTTTCTTT. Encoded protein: CASSSRTGFEAFF.

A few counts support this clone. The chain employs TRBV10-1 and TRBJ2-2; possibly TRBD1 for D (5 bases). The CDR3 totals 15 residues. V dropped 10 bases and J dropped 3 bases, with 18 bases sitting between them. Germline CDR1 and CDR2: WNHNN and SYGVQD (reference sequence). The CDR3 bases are TGCGCCATCCTAACTACACAGGCGGACACCGGGGAGCTGTTTTTT. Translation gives CAILTTQADTGELFF.

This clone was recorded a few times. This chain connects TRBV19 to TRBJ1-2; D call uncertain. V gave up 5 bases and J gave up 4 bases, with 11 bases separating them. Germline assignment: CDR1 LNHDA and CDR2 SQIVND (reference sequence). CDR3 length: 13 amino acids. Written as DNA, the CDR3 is TGTGCCAGTAGTTTAAGTGCGGGCTATGGCTACACCTTC. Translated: CASSLSAGYGYTF.

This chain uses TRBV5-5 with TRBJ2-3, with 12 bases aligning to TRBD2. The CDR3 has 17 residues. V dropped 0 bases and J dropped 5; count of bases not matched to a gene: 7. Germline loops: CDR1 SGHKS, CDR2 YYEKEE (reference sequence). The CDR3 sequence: CASSLALAGGQGDTQYF. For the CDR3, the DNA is TGTGCCAGCAGCTTGGCCCTAGCGGGGGGGCAGGGAGATACGCAGTATTTT.

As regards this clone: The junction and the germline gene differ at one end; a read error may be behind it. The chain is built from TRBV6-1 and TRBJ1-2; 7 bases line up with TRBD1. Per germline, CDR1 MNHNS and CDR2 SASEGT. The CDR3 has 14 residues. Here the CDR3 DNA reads TGTGCCGGCAGGAGGACAGGATCTAACTATGGCTACACCTTC. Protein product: CAGRRTGSNYGYTF.

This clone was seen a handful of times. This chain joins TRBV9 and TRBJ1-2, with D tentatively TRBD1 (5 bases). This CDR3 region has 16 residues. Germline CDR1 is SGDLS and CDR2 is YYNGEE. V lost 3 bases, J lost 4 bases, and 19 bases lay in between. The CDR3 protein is CASSAGGVETVYGYTF. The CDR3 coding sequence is TGTGCCAGCAGCGCGGGGGGGGTGGAAACAGTCTATGGCTACACCTTC.